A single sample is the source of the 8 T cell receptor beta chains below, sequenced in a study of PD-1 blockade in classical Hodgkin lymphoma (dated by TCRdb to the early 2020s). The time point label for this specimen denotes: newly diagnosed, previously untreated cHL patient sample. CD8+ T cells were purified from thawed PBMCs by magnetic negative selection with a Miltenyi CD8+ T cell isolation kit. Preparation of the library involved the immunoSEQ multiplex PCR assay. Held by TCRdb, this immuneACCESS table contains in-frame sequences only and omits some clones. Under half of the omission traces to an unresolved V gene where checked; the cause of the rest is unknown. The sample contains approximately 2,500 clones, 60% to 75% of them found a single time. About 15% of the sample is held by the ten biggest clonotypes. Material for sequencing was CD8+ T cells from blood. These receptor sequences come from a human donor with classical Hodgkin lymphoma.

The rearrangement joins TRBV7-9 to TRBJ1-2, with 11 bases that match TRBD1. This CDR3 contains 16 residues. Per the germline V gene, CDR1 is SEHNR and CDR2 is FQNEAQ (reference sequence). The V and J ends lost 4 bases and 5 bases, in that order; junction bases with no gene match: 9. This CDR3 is CASSSAGDRGVYGYTF. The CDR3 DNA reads TGTGCCAGCAGCTCCGCCGGGGACAGGGGGGTGTATGGCTACACCTTC.

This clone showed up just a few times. This CDR3 reads CASSLGHLAETQYF. The CDR3 bases are TGTGCCAGCAGCCTGGGACACCTCGCGGAGACCCAGTACTTC. This chain connects TRBV14 to TRBJ2-5; D is perhaps TRBD1 (6 bases). CDR3 size: 14 residues. Deletions cut 4 bases from V and 5 bases from J, with 14 bases between. Germline CDR1 SGHDN, CDR2 FVKESK.

The CDR3 DNA sequence: TGTGCCAGCAGTTATGGGGTACAGTCGCATCAGCCCCAGCATTTT. This sequence encodes CASSYGVQSHQPQHF. This chain connects TRBV28 to TRBJ1-5, with unresolved D. The CDR3 sequence is 15 residues long. V was shortened by 4 bases and J by 5 bases, with 15 bases between the two germline ends. Germline CDR1 MDHEN, CDR2 SYDVKM.

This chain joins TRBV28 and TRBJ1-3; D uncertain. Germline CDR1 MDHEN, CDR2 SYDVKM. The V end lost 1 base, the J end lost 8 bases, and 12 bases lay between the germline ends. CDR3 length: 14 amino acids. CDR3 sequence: CASSLLGIGDTIYF. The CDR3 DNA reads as TGTGCCAGCAGTTTATTAGGGATTGGGGACACCATATATTTT.

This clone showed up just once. This CDR3 is CASSYSARNEQFF. CDR3 coding DNA: TGTGCCAGCAGTTACTCCGCTCGGAATGAGCAGTTCTTC. V is TRBV6-5 and J is TRBJ2-1; no definite D call. The V end was cut by 0 bases, the J end by 7 bases, with 7 bases between. Germline CDR1 and CDR2: MNHEY and SVGAGI. The CDR3 has 13 residues.

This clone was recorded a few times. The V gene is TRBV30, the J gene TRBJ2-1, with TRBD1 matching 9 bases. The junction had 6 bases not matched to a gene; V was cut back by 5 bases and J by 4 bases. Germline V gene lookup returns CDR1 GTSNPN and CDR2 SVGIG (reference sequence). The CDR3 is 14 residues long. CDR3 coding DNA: TGTGCCTGGCACCCGGGACAGGGTTACAATGAGCAGTTCTTC. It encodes CAWHPGQGYNEQFF.

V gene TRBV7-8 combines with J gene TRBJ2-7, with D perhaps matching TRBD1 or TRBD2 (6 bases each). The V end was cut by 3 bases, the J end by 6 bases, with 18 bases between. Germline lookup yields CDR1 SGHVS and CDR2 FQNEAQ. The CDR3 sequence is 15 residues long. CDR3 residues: CASSFTGPQGGEQYF. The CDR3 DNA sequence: TGTGCCAGCAGCTTTACAGGGCCCCAGGGAGGCGAGCAGTACTTC.

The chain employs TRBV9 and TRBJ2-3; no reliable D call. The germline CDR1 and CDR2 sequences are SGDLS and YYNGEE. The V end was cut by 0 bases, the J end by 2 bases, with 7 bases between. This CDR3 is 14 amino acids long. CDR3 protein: CASSVAFYTDTQYF. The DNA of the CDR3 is TGTGCCAGCAGCGTAGCCTTCTACACAGATACGCAGTATTTT. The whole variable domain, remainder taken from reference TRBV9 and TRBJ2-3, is DSGVTQTPKHLITATGQRVTLRCSPRSGDLSVYWYQQSLDQGLQFLIQYYNGEERAKGNILERFSAQQFPDLHSELNLSSLELGDSALYFCASSVAFYTDTQYFGPGTRLTVL.